This paragraph reports one T cell receptor beta chain. No antigen is known for it. Noted time point: after dendritic cell vaccination, including at tumor progression/relapse. Blood PBMC samples: pre-vaccination, two weeks post third vaccination, and at tumor progression. Measured with immunoSEQ multiplex PCR; TCRdb has only the in-frame clones, and not every one. The sample yields tens of thousands of clones, around 86% seen once. The sample comes from a study of glioma-infiltrating T cells after dendritic cell vaccination. Findings and caveats of the study: Higher pretreatment TIL content predicted longer progression-free time and survival.

The CDR3 has 14 amino acids. The V gene's germline CDR1 is MGHRA and CDR2 YSYEKL. V was pared by 0 bases and J by 8 bases, with 10 bases between. The specimen was blood, collected after dendritic cell vaccination. The receptor comes from a human donor with glioblastoma. The J gene is TRBJ1-4, the V gene TRBV4-1; D gene uncertain. The CDR3 DNA follows: TGCGCCAGCAGCCAAGATCGATTGGAGGAAAAACTGTTTTTT. As protein: CASSQDRLEEKLFF.